Listed here is a single TCR beta chain. Its antigen is undetermined. Germline assignment: CDR1 MGHRA and CDR2 YSYEKL. The CDR3 spans 13 residues. The V and J ends lost 6 bases and 1 base respectively, with 9 bases between them. The data are from a study of T cell responses to AZD1222 COVID-19 vaccine. Across the study: Second doses at about 4 or about 12 weeks were pooled.

General study findings and limits: With two AZD1222 doses given, Spike-specific TCR breadth and depth both rose. Sampling that yielded the repertoires occurred only after the peak T cell response. White British ancestry dominated among donors, who included more females, and clonal diversity was possibly underestimated.

Sequenced by immunoSEQ multiplex PCR; TCRdb stores in-frame clones only, minus some. The sample includes about 110,000 clones, about 87% of them seen just once. Here the sequenced sample was peripheral blood, taken on day 0 of AZD1222 vaccination. V gene TRBV4-1 combines with J gene TRBJ1-1; D is possibly TRBD1 (5 bases). This TCR was recovered from an adult in good health. The CDR3 coding sequence is TGCGCCAGCAGGACAGCGGCGAACACTGAAGCTTTCTTT. It yields the protein CASRTAANTEAFF.